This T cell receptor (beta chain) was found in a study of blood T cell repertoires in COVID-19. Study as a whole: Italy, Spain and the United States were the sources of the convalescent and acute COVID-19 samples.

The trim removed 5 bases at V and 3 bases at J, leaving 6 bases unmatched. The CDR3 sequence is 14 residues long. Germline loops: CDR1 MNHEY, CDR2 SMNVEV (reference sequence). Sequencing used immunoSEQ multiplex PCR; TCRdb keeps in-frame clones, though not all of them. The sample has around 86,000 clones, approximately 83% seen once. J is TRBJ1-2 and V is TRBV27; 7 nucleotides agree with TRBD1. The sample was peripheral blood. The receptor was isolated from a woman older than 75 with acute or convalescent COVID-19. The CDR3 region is CASSRTTGDYGYTF. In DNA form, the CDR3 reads TGTGCCAGCAGTCGTACCACAGGGGACTATGGCTACACCTTC.